This entry lists 7 T cell receptor beta chains sequenced from one sample in a study of blood T cell repertoires in COVID-19. Using immunoSEQ multiplex PCR, the repertoire was profiled, and TCRdb retains in-frame clones only, with some absent. The sample includes tens of thousands of clones, around 82% of them seen just once. The sequenced sample consisted of peripheral blood. The receptors here all came from a human donor in a cohort sampled during active COVID-19.

The chain combines TRBV28 with TRBJ2-3; 14 bases are shared with TRBD2. The CDR3 loop spans 18 amino acids. Germline lookup yields CDR1 MDHEN and CDR2 SYDVKM. V lost 3 bases, J lost 2 bases, and 7 bases stayed unmatched. CDR3 DNA: TGTGCCAGCAGTTTTCCGTGGGGACTAGCGGGGGACACAGATACGCAGTATTTT. It translates to CASSFPWGLAGDTDTQYF. Full variable domain (outside the CDR3, taken from reference TRBV28 and TRBJ2-3): DVKVTQSSRYLVKRTGEKVFLECVQDMDHENMFWYRQDPGLGLRLIYFSYDVKMKEKGDIPEGYSVSREKKERFSLILESASTNQTSMYLCASSFPWGLAGDTDTQYFGPGTRLTVL.

The J gene is TRBJ2-1, the V gene TRBV4-1; D call uncertain. Germline assignment: CDR1 MGHRA and CDR2 YSYEKL. The CDR3 contains 15 residues. V shed 0 bases and J shed 6 bases, with 12 bases lying between them. The CDR3 loop reads CASSQDRVSRNEQFF. The CDR3 DNA is TGCGCCAGCAGCCAAGACCGGGTGTCGCGCAATGAGCAGTTCTTC.

This chain uses TRBV6-4 with TRBJ2-1, with 7 bases fitting TRBD2. The J segment lost 9 bases and the V segment lost 2 bases, leaving 10 bases of the junction unmatched. Germline CDR1 MRHNA, CDR2 SNTAGT. The CDR3 loop spans 15 amino acids. The CDR3 here is CASSDAGLGGTEQFF. The CDR3, as DNA: TGTGCCAGCAGTGACGCGGGACTCGGGGGGACTGAGCAGTTCTTC.

This clone was counted once. The V gene is TRBV5-4, the J gene TRBJ1-6; perhaps TRBD1 as D (6 bases). Germline CDR1 is SGHNT and CDR2 is YYREEE (reference sequence). The CDR3 consists of 17 residues. The V end lost 3 bases, the J end lost 8 bases, and 21 bases lay between the germline ends. Written as DNA, the CDR3 is TGTGCCAGCAGCTCTAGCCCCCAAACAGGGCTGTATTCACCCCTCCACTTT. Translation: CASSSSPQTGLYSPLHF. Full variable domain (outside the CDR3, taken from reference TRBV5-4 and TRBJ1-6): ETGVTQSPTHLIKTRGQQVTLRCSSQSGHNTVSWYQQALGQGPQFIFQYYREEENGRGNFPPRFSGLQFPNYSSELNVNALELDDSALYLCASSSSPQTGLYSPLHFGNGTRLTVT.

The rearrangement joins TRBV12-5 to TRBJ2-2, with D unresolved. Trimming pared 7 bases from V and 6 bases from J, leaving 12 bases between. Germline assignment: CDR1 LGHNT and CDR2 FRNRAP. The CDR3 length is 13 residues. The CDR3 sequence is CASAYRVAGELFF. CDR3 bases: TGTGCTAGTGCCTATCGGGTAGCCGGGGAGCTGTTTTTT.

V gene TRBV18 combines with J gene TRBJ1-2; tentative D call: TRBD1 (5 bases). Per germline, CDR1 KGHSH and CDR2 LQKENI. The CDR3 contains 15 residues. Trimming removed 8 bases from V and 8 bases from J, with 24 bases in between. CDR3 sequence: CASKGSPLGGAGYTF. The CDR3 coding sequence is TGTGCCAGCAAGGGGTCCCCCCTCGGAGGGGCGGGCTACACCTTC.

In this sample, this clone turned up a few times. V usage is TRBV28 and J usage is TRBJ2-5, with TRBD1 as a possible D gene (5 bases). Germline CDR1 is MDHEN and CDR2 is SYDVKM. Trimming removed 3 bases from V and 6 bases from J, with 11 bases in between. This CDR3 region has 13 residues. CDR3 sequence (DNA): TGTGCCAGCAGTTTCCAGGGTTTGAAGACCCAGTACTTC. Protein: CASSFQGLKTQYF.